This T cell receptor beta chain derives from a study of blood T cell repertoires in COVID-19. The CDR3 runs 16 residues. Trimming at V came to 4 bases and at J to 0 bases, leaving 5 bases not matched to a gene. CDR1 and CDR2 (germline): LGHDT, YNNKEL (reference sequence). Cohorts were based on clinical histories the participants reported. Cohort 3 donors were reported recovered after two negative PCRs, clearance, or symptom resolution. Original data processing: Researchers report that nucleated cell counts were estimated from reference gene primer amplification. Repertoires were generated with immunoSEQ multiplex PCR, while TCRdb's copy carries only in-frame clones and drops some. V and J calls and clone size follow that table, whereas D and trimming were derived from the DNA. Of roughly 250,000 clones in the sample, 75% to 95% were seen once.

J is TRBJ1-3 and V is TRBV3-1 (or the pseudogene TRBV3-2), with 8 bases identical to TRBD1. This TCR came from a young woman who had recovered from COVID-19. The source material was PBMCs or T cells enriched from blood (not recorded which). For the CDR3, the DNA is TGTGCCAGCAGCCCCGGGACAGGAAGCTCTGGAAACACCATATATTTT. Translating it yields CASSPGTGSSGNTIYF.